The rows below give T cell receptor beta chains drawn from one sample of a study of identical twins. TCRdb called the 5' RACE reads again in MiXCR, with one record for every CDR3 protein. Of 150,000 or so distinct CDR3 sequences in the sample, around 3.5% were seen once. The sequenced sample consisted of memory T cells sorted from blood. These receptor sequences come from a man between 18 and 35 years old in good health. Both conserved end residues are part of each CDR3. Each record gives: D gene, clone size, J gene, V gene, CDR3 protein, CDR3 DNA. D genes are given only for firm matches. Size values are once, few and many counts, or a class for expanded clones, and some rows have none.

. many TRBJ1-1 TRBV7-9 CASSLARGQNTEAFF TGTGCCAGCAGCTTGGCCCGGGGCCAGAACACTGAAGCTTTCTTT
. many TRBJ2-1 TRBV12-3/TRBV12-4 CASSLGSPKPEQFF TGTGCCAGCAGTTTGGGTTCGCCAAAACCAGAGCAGTTCTTC
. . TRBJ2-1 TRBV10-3 CAIRPPGPRGDEQFF TGTGCCATCAGACCACCGGGACCCCGGGGCGATGAGCAGTTCTTC
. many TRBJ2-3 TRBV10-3 CAISEKVSSTGTDTQYF TGTGCCATCAGTGAGAAAGTTAGTTCTACGGGCACAGATACGCAGTATTTT
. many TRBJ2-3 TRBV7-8 CASSLAGHVDTDTQYF TGTGCCAGCAGCTTAGCGGGACACGTCGACACAGATACGCAGTATTTT
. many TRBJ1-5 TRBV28 CASSLSPWAGVGNQPQHF TGTGCCAGCAGTTTATCCCCATGGGCAGGGGTTGGCAATCAGCCCCAGCATTTT
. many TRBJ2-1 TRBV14 CATSDRYNEQFF TGTGCCACTTCAGACAGATACAATGAGCAGTTCTTC
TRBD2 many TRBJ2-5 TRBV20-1 CSAEGLAGVETQYF TGCAGTGCAGAGGGACTAGCGGGAGTAGAGACCCAGTACTTC
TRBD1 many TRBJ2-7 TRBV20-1 CSARGDRAAYEQYF TGCAGTGCTAGAGGTGACAGGGCTGCCTACGAGCAGTACTTC
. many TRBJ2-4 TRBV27 CASSLFVENIQYF TGTGCCAGCAGTTTATTCGTCGAAAACATTCAGTACTTC
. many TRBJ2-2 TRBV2 CASSEVVTGELFF TGTGCCAGCAGTGAAGTGGTCACCGGGGAGCTGTTTTTT
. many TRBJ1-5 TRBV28 CASSPIGDPVRQPQHF TGTGCCAGCAGCCCAATCGGTGACCCCGTCCGACAGCCCCAGCATTTT
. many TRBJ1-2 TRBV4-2 CASSQDPEGSGGYTF TGTGCCAGCAGCCAAGATCCGGAGGGAAGTGGTGGCTACACCTTC
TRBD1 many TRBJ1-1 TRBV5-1 CASSLGVTGGYTEAFF TGCGCCAGCAGCTTGGGGGTGACAGGGGGCTACACTGAAGCTTTCTTT
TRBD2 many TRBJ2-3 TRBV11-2 CASSFVTSGTDTQYF TGTGCCAGCAGCTTCGTTACTAGCGGCACAGATACGCAGTATTTT
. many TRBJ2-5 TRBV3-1 CASSYDLPRETQYF TGTGCCAGCAGCTATGACCTCCCTAGGGAGACCCAGTACTTC
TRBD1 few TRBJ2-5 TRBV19 CASSIRGPETQYF TGTGCCAGTAGTATTAGGGGGCCAGAGACCCAGTACTTC